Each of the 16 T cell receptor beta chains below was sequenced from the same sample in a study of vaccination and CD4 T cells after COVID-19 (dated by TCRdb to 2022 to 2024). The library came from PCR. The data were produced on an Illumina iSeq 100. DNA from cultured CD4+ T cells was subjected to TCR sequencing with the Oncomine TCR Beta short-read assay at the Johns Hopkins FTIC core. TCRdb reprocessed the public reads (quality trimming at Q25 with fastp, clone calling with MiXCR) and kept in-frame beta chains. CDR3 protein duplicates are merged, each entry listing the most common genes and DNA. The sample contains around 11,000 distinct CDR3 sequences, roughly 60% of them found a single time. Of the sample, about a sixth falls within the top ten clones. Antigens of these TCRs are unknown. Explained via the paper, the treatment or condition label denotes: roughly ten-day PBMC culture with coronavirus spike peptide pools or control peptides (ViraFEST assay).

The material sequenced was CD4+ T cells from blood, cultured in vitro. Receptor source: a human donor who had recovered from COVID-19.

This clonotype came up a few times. The CDR3 coding sequence is TGTGCCAGCAGCTTAGTTCAGACGTTGGCTGAAGCTTTCTTT. It specifies CASSLVQTLAEAFF. The chain carries TRBV7-9 and TRBJ1-1; D remains unclear. The CDR3 sequence is 14 residues long. V lost 1 base, J lost 6 bases, and 12 bases lay in between. Germline V gene lookup returns CDR1 SEHNR and CDR2 FQNEAQ (reference sequence).

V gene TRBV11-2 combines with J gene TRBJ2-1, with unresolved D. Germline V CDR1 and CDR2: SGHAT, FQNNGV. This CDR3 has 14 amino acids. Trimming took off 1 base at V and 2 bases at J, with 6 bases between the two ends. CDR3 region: CASSLVPPYNEQFF. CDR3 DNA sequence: TGTGCCAGCAGCTTAGTCCCGCCCTACAATGAGCAGTTCTTC.

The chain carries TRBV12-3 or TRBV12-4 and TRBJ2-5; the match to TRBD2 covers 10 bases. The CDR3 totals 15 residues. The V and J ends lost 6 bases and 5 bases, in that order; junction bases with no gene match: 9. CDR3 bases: TGTGCCAGCAGCAAGCGGGAGGGCCTCAGGGAGACCCAGTACTTC. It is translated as CASSKREGLRETQYF.

CDR3 in amino acids: CASSLAGQGAGGYTF. For the CDR3, the DNA is TGTGCCAGCAGTTTGGCGGGACAGGGGGCAGGTGGCTACACCTTC. The chain links TRBV27 to TRBJ1-2; TRBD1 aligns across 12 bases. CDR1 and CDR2 from the germline V gene are MNHEY and SMNVEV (reference sequence). This CDR3 contains 15 residues. V trimming: 3 bases; J trimming: 7 bases; junction bases outside the gene matches: 6.

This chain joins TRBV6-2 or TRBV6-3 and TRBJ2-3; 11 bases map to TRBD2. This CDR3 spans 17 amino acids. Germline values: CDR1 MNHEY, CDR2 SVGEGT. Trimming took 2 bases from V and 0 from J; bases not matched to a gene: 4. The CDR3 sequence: CASSYRRLAGSTDTQYF. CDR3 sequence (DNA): TGTGCCAGCAGTTACCGTAGACTAGCGGGGAGCACAGATACGCAGTATTTT.

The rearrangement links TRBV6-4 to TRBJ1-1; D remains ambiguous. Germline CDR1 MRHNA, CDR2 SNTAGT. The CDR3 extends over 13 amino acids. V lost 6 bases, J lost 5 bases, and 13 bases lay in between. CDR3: CASSLRAGTEAFF. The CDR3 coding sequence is TGTGCCAGCAGCCTGCGGGCAGGAACTGAAGCTTTCTTT.

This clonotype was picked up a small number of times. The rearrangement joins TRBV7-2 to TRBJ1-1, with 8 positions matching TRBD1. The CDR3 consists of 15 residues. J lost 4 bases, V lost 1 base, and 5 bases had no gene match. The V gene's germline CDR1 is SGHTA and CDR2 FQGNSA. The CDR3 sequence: CASSLVGRGLTEAFF. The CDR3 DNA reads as TGTGCCAGCAGCTTAGTTGGCAGGGGGCTCACTGAAGCTTTCTTT. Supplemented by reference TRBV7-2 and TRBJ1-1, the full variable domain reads GAGVSQSPSNKVTEKGKDVELRCDPISGHTALYWYRQSLGQGLEFLIYFQGNSAPDKSGLPSDRFSAERTGGSVSTLTIQRTQQEDSAVYLCASSLVGRGLTEAFFGQGTRLTVV.

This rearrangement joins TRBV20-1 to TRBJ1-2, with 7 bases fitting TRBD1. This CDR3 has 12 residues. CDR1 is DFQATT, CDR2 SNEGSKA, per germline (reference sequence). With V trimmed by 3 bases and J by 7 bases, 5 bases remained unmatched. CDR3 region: CSASTGDFGYTF. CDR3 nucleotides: TGCAGTGCTAGTACAGGGGACTTTGGCTACACCTTC.

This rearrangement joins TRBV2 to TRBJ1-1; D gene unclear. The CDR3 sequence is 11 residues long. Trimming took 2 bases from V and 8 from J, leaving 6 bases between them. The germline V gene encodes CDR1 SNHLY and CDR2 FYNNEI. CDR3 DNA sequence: TGTGCCAGCAGTGAACCAGGAGAAGCTTTCTTT. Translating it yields CASSEPGEAFF.

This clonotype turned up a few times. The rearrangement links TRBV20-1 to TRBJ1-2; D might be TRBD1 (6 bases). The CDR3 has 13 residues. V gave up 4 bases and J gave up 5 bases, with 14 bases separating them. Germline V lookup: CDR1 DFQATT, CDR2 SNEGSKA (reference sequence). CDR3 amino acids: CSAILQGPYGYTF. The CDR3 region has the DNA TGCAGTGCTATATTACAGGGCCCTTATGGCTACACCTTC.

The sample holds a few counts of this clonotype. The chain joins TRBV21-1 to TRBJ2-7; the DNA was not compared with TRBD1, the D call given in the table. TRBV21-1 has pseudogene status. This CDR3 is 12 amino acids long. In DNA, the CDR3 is TGTGCCAGCAGCAAAGAGGGGCTTGTGGAGTACTTC. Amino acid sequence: CASSKEGLVEYF.

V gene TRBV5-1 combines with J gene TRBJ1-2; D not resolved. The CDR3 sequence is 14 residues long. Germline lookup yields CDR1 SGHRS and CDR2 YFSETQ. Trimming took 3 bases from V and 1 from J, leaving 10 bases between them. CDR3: CASSSGAINYGYTF. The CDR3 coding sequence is TGCGCCAGCAGCTCTGGTGCAATTAACTATGGCTACACCTTC.

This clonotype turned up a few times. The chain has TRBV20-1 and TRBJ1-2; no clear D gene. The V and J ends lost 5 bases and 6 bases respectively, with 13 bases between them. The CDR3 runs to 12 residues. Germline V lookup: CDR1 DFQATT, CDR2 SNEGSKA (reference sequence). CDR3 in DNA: TGCAGTGCTGCCCCGCGGGGAGATGGCTACACCTTC. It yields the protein CSAAPRGDGYTF.

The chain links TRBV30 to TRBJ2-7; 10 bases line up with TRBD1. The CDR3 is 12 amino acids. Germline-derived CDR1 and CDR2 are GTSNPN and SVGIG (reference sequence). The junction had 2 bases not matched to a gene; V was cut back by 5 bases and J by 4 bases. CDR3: CAWGQGEYEQYF. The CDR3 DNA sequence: TGTGCCTGGGGACAGGGGGAATACGAGCAGTACTTC. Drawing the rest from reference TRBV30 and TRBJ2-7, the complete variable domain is SQTIHQWPATLVQPVGSPLSLECTVEGTSNPNLYWYRQAAGRGLQLLFYSVGIGQISSEVPQNLSASRPQDRQFILSSKKLLLSDSGFYLCAWGQGEYEQYFGPGTRLTVT.

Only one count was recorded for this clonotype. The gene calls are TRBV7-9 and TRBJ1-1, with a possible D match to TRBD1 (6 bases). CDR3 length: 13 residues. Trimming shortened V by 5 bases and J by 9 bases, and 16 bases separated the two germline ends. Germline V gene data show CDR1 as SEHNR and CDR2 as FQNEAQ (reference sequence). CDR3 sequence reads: CASSPDPRGKAFF. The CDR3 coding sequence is TGTGCCAGCAGCCCAGACCCCAGGGGTAAAGCTTTCTTT.

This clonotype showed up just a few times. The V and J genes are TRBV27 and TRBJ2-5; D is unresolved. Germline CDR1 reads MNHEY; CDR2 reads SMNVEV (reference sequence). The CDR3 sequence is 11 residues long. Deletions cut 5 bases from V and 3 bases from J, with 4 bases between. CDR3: CASSPKETQYF. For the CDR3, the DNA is TGTGCCAGCAGTCCCAAAGAGACCCAGTACTTC.